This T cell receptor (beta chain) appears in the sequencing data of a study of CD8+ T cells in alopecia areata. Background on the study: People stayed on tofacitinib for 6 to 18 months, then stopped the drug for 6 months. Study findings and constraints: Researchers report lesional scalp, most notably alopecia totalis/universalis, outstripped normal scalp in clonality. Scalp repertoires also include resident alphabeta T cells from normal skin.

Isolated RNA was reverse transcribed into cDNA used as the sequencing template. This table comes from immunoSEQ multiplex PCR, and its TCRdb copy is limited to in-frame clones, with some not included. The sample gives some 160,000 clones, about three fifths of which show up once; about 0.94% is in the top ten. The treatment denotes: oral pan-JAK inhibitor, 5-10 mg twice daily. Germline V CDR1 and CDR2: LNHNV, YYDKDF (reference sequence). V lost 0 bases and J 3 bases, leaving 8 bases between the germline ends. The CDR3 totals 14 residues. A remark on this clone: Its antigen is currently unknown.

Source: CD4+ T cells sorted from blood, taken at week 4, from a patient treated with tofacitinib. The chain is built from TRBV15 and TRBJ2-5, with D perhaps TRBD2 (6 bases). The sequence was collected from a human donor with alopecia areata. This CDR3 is CATSRDGGKETQYF. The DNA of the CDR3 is TGTGCCACCAGCAGAGATGGGGGGAAAGAGACCCAGTACTTC.